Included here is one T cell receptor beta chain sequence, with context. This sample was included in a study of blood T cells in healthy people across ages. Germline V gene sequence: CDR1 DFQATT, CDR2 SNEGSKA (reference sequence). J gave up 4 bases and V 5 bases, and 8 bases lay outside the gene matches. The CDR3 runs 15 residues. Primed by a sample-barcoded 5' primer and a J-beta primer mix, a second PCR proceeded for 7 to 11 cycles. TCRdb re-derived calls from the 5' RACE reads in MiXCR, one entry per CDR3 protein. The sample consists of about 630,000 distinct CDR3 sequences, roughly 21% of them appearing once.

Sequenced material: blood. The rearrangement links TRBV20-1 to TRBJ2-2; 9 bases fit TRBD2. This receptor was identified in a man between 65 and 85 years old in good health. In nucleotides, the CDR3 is TGCAGTGCTGGTCCTAGCGGGATAGGCACCGGGGAGCTGTTTTTT. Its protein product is CSAGPSGIGTGELFF.